These 20 T cell receptor beta chains share one sample of origin, sequenced in a study of PD-1 and CTLA-4 blockade in melanoma. Measured with immunoSEQ multiplex PCR; TCRdb has only the in-frame clones, and not every one. Of tens of thousands of clones detected, around 89% appear once; the ten largest clones hold 6.5% to 9%. The source material was CD8+ T cells from peripheral blood, sampled before anti-PD-1 treatment. The receptors come from a human donor with melanoma.

This chain joins TRBV6-5 and TRBJ1-6; D is ambiguous. V dropped 1 base and J dropped 10 bases, with 14 bases sitting between them. From germline, CDR1 is MNHEY and CDR2 SVGAGI. The length of the CDR3 is 15 residues. The CDR3 is CASSYFKQPNSPLHF. CDR3 DNA sequence: TGTGCCAGCAGTTACTTCAAACAACCCAACTCACCCCTCCACTTT.

The chain combines TRBV7-9 with TRBJ2-1; D gene ambiguous. The length of the CDR3 is 12 residues. The germline V gene has CDR1 SEHNR and CDR2 FQNEAQ (reference sequence). V lost 3 bases, J lost 7 bases, and 7 bases lay in between. The DNA for the CDR3 is TGTGCCAGCAGCTTCCCCGGAAATGAGCAGTTCTTC. As protein: CASSFPGNEQFF.

This clone showed up just a few times. The CDR3 sequence is CASSFPGVGGEQYF. In DNA form, the CDR3 reads TGTGCCAGCAGTTTCCCCGGGGTCGGCGGCGAGCAGTACTTC. The V call is TRBV28, the J call TRBJ2-7, with D perhaps matching TRBD2 (5 bases). The V gene lost 3 bases and the J gene lost 6 bases, with 15 bases spanning the gap. This CDR3 has 14 amino acids. Looked up from germline, CDR1 is MDHEN and CDR2 is SYDVKM.

The rearrangement joins TRBV5-4 to TRBJ2-3; TRBD2 agrees at 8 bases. Germline V gene lookup returns CDR1 SGHNT and CDR2 YYREEE (reference sequence). V lost 4 bases to trimming and J lost 5 bases; unmatched junction nucleotides: 9. This CDR3 contains 15 residues. DNA of the CDR3: TGTGCCAGCAGCGAAACGGGGGGGCGGGGAGATACGCAGTATTTT. This gives the protein CASSETGGRGDTQYF.

The chain employs TRBV15 and TRBJ2-1; either TRBD1 or TRBD2 may supply D (6 bases each). Germline CDR1 and CDR2: LNHNV and YYDKDF (reference sequence). This CDR3 is built from 16 residues. The germline V and J ends were trimmed by 0 bases and 9 bases, with 18 bases remaining between them. The CDR3 DNA reads as TGTGCCACCAGCAGAGAGAACAGGGACTTACACAGTGAGCAGTTCTTC. This gives the protein CATSRENRDLHSEQFF. Complete variable domain (other parts from reference TRBV15 and TRBJ2-1): DAMVIQNPRYQVTQFGKPVTLSCSQTLNHNVMYWYQQKSSQAPKLLFHYYDKDFNNEADTPDNFQSRRPNTSFCFLDIRSPGLGDTAMYLCATSRENRDLHSEQFFGPGTRLTVL.

The chain employs TRBV24-1 and TRBJ1-1, with a tentative D call TRBD1 (5 bases). The CDR3 totals 13 residues. CDR1 KGHDR and CDR2 SFDVKD come from the germline V gene. V was pared by 7 bases and J by 4 bases, with 12 bases between. The CDR3 reads CATSHRRSTEAFF. The CDR3 DNA follows: TGTGCCACCAGCCACAGGAGGAGCACTGAAGCTTTCTTT.

The chain uses TRBV10-3 and TRBJ2-5; TRBD2 matches at 8 bases. J lost 1 base, V lost 0 bases, and 4 bases had no gene match. There are 16 residues in the CDR3. Germline CDR1 reads ENHRY; CDR2 reads SYGVKD. The CDR3 reads CAISESGAGVQETQYF. The CDR3 DNA is TGTGCCATCAGTGAGTCAGGAGCGGGGGTCCAAGAGACCCAGTACTTC.

The chain recombines TRBV7-9 with TRBJ1-6, with D hard to call. The CDR3 runs to 12 residues. Germline V gene data show CDR1 as SEHNR and CDR2 as FQNEAQ (reference sequence). The V end lost 1 base, the J end lost 9 bases, and 4 bases lay between the germline ends. CDR3 sequence reads: CASSLGGSPLHF. The CDR3, as DNA: TGTGCCAGCAGCTTAGGGGGTTCACCCCTCCACTTT.

V usage is TRBV7-8 and J usage is TRBJ1-2, with a tentative D call TRBD1 (6 bases). The V gene's germline CDR1 is SGHVS and CDR2 FQNEAQ. V gave up 1 base and J gave up 0 bases, with 15 bases separating them. The CDR3 sequence is 17 residues long. The CDR3 sequence is CASSLGVGASSNYGYTF. The DNA for the CDR3 is TGTGCCAGCAGCTTAGGGGTGGGGGCAAGTTCTAACTATGGCTACACCTTC.

The CDR3 DNA is TGTGCCAGCAGCTTCGGAGGGGGGGGAGGCGACTATGGCTACACCTTC. Its translation is CASSFGGGGGDYGYTF. V is TRBV7-8 and J is TRBJ1-2; a weak D match, TRBD1 (6 bases). Per the germline V gene, CDR1 is SGHVS and CDR2 is FQNEAQ. V lost 3 bases to trimming and J lost 3 bases, with 17 bases between them. The CDR3 has 16 amino acids.

V usage is TRBV4-1 and J usage is TRBJ1-1; D gene unclear. The CDR3 has 17 residues. Germline values: CDR1 MGHRA, CDR2 YSYEKL. Trimming stripped 0 bases from V and 2 bases from J, with 16 bases between. The CDR3 sequence: CASSQDGFLGQNTEAFF. The CDR3 DNA reads TGCGCCAGCAGCCAAGATGGGTTCTTAGGCCAAAACACTGAAGCTTTCTTT.

The V call is TRBV28, the J call TRBJ1-1; D call uncertain. Trimming pared 5 bases from V and 5 bases from J, leaving 21 bases between. The germline gives CDR1 MDHEN, CDR2 SYDVKM. This CDR3 spans 16 amino acids. Here the CDR3 reads CASSKPSLGIVTEAFF. The CDR3 bases are TGTGCCAGCAGTAAGCCCTCCCTGGGGATAGTGACTGAAGCTTTCTTT.

The chain recombines TRBV4-3 with TRBJ2-2, with 8 bases aligning to TRBD1. This CDR3 contains 17 residues. After removal of 3 bases from V and 3 bases from J, the junction contained 9 bases not matched to a gene. Germline V lookup: CDR1 LGHNA, CDR2 YSLEER. The CDR3 is CASSQDIGTGDTGELFF. CDR3 bases: TGCGCCAGCAGCCAGGACATCGGGACAGGTGACACCGGGGAGCTGTTTTTT.

This sequence joins TRBV6-1 and TRBJ2-1, with a tentative D call TRBD2 (6 bases). Germline CDR1 and CDR2: MNHNS and SASEGT. V was shortened by 1 base and J by 2 bases, with 9 bases between the two germline ends. The length of the CDR3 is 15 residues. This CDR3 reads CASSEGRGPYNEQFF. CDR3 coding DNA: TGTGCCAGCAGTGAAGGGCGGGGACCCTACAATGAGCAGTTCTTC.

V is TRBV7-2 and J is TRBJ2-7; 8 nucleotides line up with TRBD1. Trimming at V came to 5 bases and at J to 1 base, leaving 10 bases not matched to a gene. In germline, CDR1 is SGHTA, CDR2 FQGNSA. The CDR3 extends over 16 amino acids. CDR3 sequence reads: CASSIHLTGASYEQYF. CDR3 nucleotide sequence: TGTGCCAGCAGCATCCACCTGACAGGGGCTTCCTACGAGCAGTACTTC.

V is TRBV7-3 and J is TRBJ1-2; D may be TRBD1 (5 bases). Germline V lookup: CDR1 SGHTA, CDR2 FQGTGA. V shed 2 bases and J shed 3 bases, with 7 bases lying between them. There are 13 residues in the CDR3. The CDR3 protein is CASSLGGDYGYTF. Here the CDR3 DNA reads TGTGCCAGCAGCTTAGGGGGGGACTATGGCTACACCTTC.

This clone turned up a few times. V is TRBV7-9 and J is TRBJ1-4; 8 nucleotides line up with TRBD1. Germline CDR1 is SEHNR and CDR2 is FQNEAQ (reference sequence). This CDR3 is built from 14 residues. V was clipped by 0 bases and J by 7 bases; unmatched bases: 1. The CDR3 DNA follows: TGTGCCAGCAGCTTAGCGACAGGGGCTGAAAAACTGTTTTTT. Translation: CASSLATGAEKLFF.

The rearrangement uses TRBV30 and TRBJ1-2; 7 bases are a match to TRBD1. J lost 4 bases, V lost 0 bases, and 5 bases had no gene match. The CDR3 loop spans 14 amino acids. Germline-derived CDR1 and CDR2 are GTSNPN and SVGIG (reference sequence). The CDR3 sequence: CAWSVRQGRYGYTF. DNA of the CDR3: TGTGCCTGGAGTGTCCGACAGGGCCGCTATGGCTACACCTTC.

V gene TRBV27 combines with J gene TRBJ1-2; no clear D. V was cut by 5 bases and J by 4 bases, with 11 bases left in between. The germline V gene has CDR1 MNHEY and CDR2 SMNVEV (reference sequence). The length of the CDR3 is 13 residues. The CDR3 is CASSAGYSYGYTF. DNA of the CDR3: TGTGCCAGCAGTGCCGGCTATTCCTATGGCTACACCTTC.

The chain combines TRBV28 with TRBJ1-2, with no clear D. V was shortened by 2 bases and J by 7 bases, with 14 bases between the two germline ends. The CDR3 consists of 14 residues. CDR1 and CDR2 from the germline V gene are MDHEN and SYDVKM. The CDR3 reads CASSLSSVGSGYTF. CDR3 DNA sequence: TGTGCCAGCAGTTTAAGCTCAGTGGGGAGTGGCTACACCTTC.